This T cell receptor beta chain stems from a study of cytomegalovirus exposure and HLA in healthy donors (dated by TCRdb to about 2017). A note on the overall study: An earlier analysis of under 600 of the donors reported 250 to 300 Gb of sequence data and some 120 million unique TCR beta sequences from around 200 million T cells. Roughly 300 gigabases of sequencing data and 80 million or so unique TCR sequences were included in an early release covering under 650 HLA-typed donors. The genetic ancestry cluster associated with self-reported Caucasian donors included 81% of the roughly 400 genotyped donors. The aim of the study was to test whether cataloging public T cell receptors could identify signatures of past pathogen exposure. The study used immunosequencing to profile the T cell repertoires of approximately 630 subjects and linked those repertoires to cytomegalovirus serostatus. In addition to the first cohort of approximately 650 subjects, a separate validation cohort of 120 different subjects was used. To predict cytomegalovirus infection status, the study combined high-throughput TCR immunosequencing, statistical association of individual TCRs with disease status, and machine learning. To study patterns of TCR occurrence, a later analysis re-analyzed previously published TCR beta repertoires from 666 donors and added high-resolution HLA genotyping. Rather than drawing on any new phenotypic data, the later analysis identified candidate immune exposures from TCR beta sequences and the way those sequences occurred across donors. To decide whether each TCR beta V gene segment behaved as functional or pseudogenic, an earlier analysis of some 540 of the donors relied on high-throughput TCR beta sequencing. Donor age, sex, ethnicity and CMV serostatus were compiled together with the repertoire data. A later genetic analysis used genome-wide SNP genotypes for about 60% of the 666 donors, treating that subset as a discovery cohort. All discovery cohort repertoires had been generated using a single sequencing platform. Class I and class II HLA loci were covered by the typing at four-digit resolution. Typing coverage varied by locus: about 629-630 donors for A, B, C, DRB1 and DQB1; more than 500 for DQA1; around 610 for DPA1; roughly 450 for DPB1. Four to six DR-DQ haplotypes were handled as single units for association and clustering, since linkage in the cohort was strong. Among around 400 genotyped donors of the cohort, an average of roughly 230,000 unique TCR beta nucleotide sequences was sequenced per donor, of which about 19% were non-productive.

Library preparation was by the immunoSEQ multiplex PCR assay. For the multiplex PCR, a mixture combining 60 forward primers for TCR Vbeta segments and 13 reverse primers for TCR Jbeta segments was used. The CDR3 region of rearranged TCR beta genes was amplified from genomic DNA by a multiplex PCR assay. Amplified TCR beta libraries were sequenced as 87-base-pair reads on the Illumina HiSeq System. As for the authors' bioinformatics: In a later analysis, some 80 million unique TCR beta chains were counted across the roughly 670 repertoires, and roughly 11 million of these chains were shared by at least two donors. A nearest-neighbor algorithm error-corrected the raw reads and collapsed the reads into unique sequences, merging closely related sequences to remove PCR and sequencing errors. Alignment of CDR3 sequences to IMGT reference sequences was used to assign V, D and J gene segments. For a sequence to be retained, a match of at least six nucleotides was required to both a V gene segment and a J gene segment. Rearrangements were called productive when the CDR3 lacked stop codons and stayed in frame with V and J; all others were non-productive. CDR3 was defined by IMGT convention, running from the second conserved V-encoded cysteine to the conserved J-encoded phenylalanine. The earlier analysis of 500 to 750 of the donors excluded any sequence lacking an unambiguous match to a single V gene segment. An earlier analysis of 587 of the donors classified V segments as functional when productive rearrangements were above 56.7% and as segregating when the standard deviation between donors was above 5%. A statistical classification framework was developed to diagnose cytomegalovirus status using the catalog of TCR beta chain sequences. V and J gene assignment, in a later analysis, came from comparing TCR nucleotide sequences with IMGT/GENE-DB human TR gene sequences. A later analysis assigned CDR3 sequences and most-parsimonious VDJ recombination scenarios with the TCRdist pipeline. In a later analysis, every TCR beta chain was defined by the combination of its CDR3 amino acid sequence and its V-gene family, and reads without a unique V-gene family were dropped. In a later analysis, 550 to 650 highly shared, low-generation-probability nucleotide sequences were removed to address suspected cross-contamination and a sequencing artifact. For each public chain, a later analysis derived a clonal expansion index from normalized ranks of inferred template counts within each repertoire. A later analysis computed generation probabilities with a VDJ recombination model fitted to out-of-frame rearrangements, and checked the results against IGoR. A later analysis scored TCR-TCR, TCR-HLA and TCR-CMV co-occurrence with hypergeometric tests, applying a repertoire-size bias correction to TCR pairs. To estimate false discovery rates, a later analysis permuted the HLA or CMV assignments 20 times. In a later analysis, co-occurring TCRs were grouped with DBSCAN, and TCRdist sequence similarity was added when clustering was performed within HLA-allele-positive subsets. Repertoires with fewer than 30,000 or more than 120,000 public chains, plus five repertoires with anomalous nucleotide sharing, were excluded from co-occurrence clustering. Imported from immuneACCESS, the table was reduced by TCRdb to in-frame sequences with V and J called. These copies leave out some clones; in studies compared against another copy, an unresolved V gene accounts for under half, and the cause of the remainder is not known. For V, J and clone size, that table is used; D and trimming come from the DNA. This sample is represented by around 200,000 clones; 79% of them were singletons. Roughly 4.5% of the sample goes to the ten largest clones.

The cohort consisted of 666 healthy bone marrow donors. At the time of sampling, all cohort members were nominally healthy, though unrecorded immune exposures were likely present. The donor was CMV seropositive and was included in the group of 270 or so seropositive cohort members. Each donor provided a peripheral blood sample, and peripheral blood mononuclear cells were used for TCR beta sequencing. Genomic DNA was extracted from the blood cell samples with the Qiagen DNeasy Blood Extraction Kit. The paper as a whole reports these results and caveats: A further reported finding was that TCR beta sequences accurately predicted the HLA-A and HLA-B alleles for most subjects in the first cohort. Correlated functional status among segregating V segments might be attributable to linkage disequilibrium, but an unknown experimental factor could not be ruled out. V-gene and J-gene trimming of TCR beta chains was associated with a missense DCLRE1C variant in a later genetic analysis, and the association was replicated in an independent cohort. Cytomegalovirus status was reported to be diagnosed by the classifier with high specificity and sensitivity in both the original and validation cohorts. HLA typing was unavailable for some donors at each locus, so association tests used only the typed subset. The presence/absence analyses assumed that sequencing depth was roughly uniform across donors, and that assumption may not be true. The authors suggested that the approach could potentially be generalized to other disease states and immunological phenotypes. Compared with the approximately 670-donor mean, donors in an Asian-associated ancestry cluster had fewer N-insertions in productive TCRs, according to a later genetic analysis. The sequencing pipeline was judged likely to have produced a cluster of highly shared sequence variants as a technical artifact. Compared with equally common non-associated chains, HLA-associated TCR beta chains in a later analysis were more clonally expanded and had lower generation probabilities. According to a later analysis, TCR association rates differed among HLA loci, with DRB1 alleles showing the most associated TCRs and HLA-C alleles showing the fewest. The only immune exposure information available for the cohort was CMV serostatus. At a false discovery rate of 0.05, a later analysis linked fewer than 20,000 TCR beta sequences to specific HLA alleles. According to a later analysis, most CMV-associated TCR beta chains appeared to be HLA-restricted, and the HLA associations seemed to be driven largely by CMV exposure. An earlier analysis of approximately 530 of the donors showed that most TCR beta V segments appeared in productive rearrangements either about 87% or about 30% of the time, which broadly matched IMGT annotations. About 17 rarely observed V segments, including chromosome 9 orphons, were excluded from the earlier analysis of about 500 of the donors because counts were too low. In vitro tests confirmed that a few of the cytomegalovirus-associated TCR beta chains recognize cytomegalovirus antigens. When HLA alleles, especially DR and DQ, strongly co-occurred, TCR associations were difficult to assign to individual alleles. According to a later analysis, parvovirus B19, influenza, CMV and Epstein-Barr virus appeared linked to several top co-occurrence clusters. A total of about 180 TCR beta chains were listed by the study as associated with cytomegalovirus. In this cohort, only TCR beta chains were sequenced, and detectable features were limited by the absence of alpha or paired-chain data. Most TCR sequences were seen in very few donors, while some public TCRs were found in many individuals.

With regard to this clone: Its antigen specificity is not known. No clone much larger than this one lies a single base away; base qualities are absent.

This clonotype was obtained from a young woman in good health and CMV-seropositive. The sequencing sample was made of PBMCs.

This receptor carries the CDR3 CASSFDRGGNGYTF. The sequenced DNA: TGTGCCAGCAGTTTCGACAGGGGCGGCAATGGCTACACCTTC. In this chain, TRBV7-8 is recombined with TRBJ1-2; 8 bases in between match TRBD1. The germline V gene provides CDR1 SGHVS and CDR2 FQNEAQ. Including cysteine and phenylalanine, the CDR3 has 14 amino acids. The only DNA kept is the CDR3, 42 bases in frame from the first base. V and J are trimmed by 6 bases and 6 bases, and the gene matches miss 9 bases of the junction.